This T cell receptor beta chain was captured by sequencing in a study of T cell clonotyping in hematopoietic cell transplantation. Using immunoSEQ multiplex PCR, the repertoire was profiled, and TCRdb retains in-frame clones only, with some absent. The sample records roughly 49,000 clones, about nine tenths being singletons. The CDR3 contains 15 residues. The germline CDR1 and CDR2 sequences are SSHAT and FNYEAQ (reference sequence). About this clone: A read error may produce the germline difference seen at one junction end.

Time point specified: recipient sample about 28 days before transplant, after cytoreduction. The V and J genes are TRBV7-7 and TRBJ2-1, with a tentative D call TRBD1 (5 bases). The source of this sequence is a man in his 60s with biphenotypic leukemia. Some clones in this sample may be carry-over from other donors' samples. The sequences come from peripheral blood mononuclear cells, collected before stem cell transplant. In DNA form, the CDR3 reads TGTGCTAGCAGCTCCGACAGTGACTCCTACAATGAGCAGTTCTTC. This translates into CASSSDSDSYNEQFF.